This TCR beta chain was sequenced during a study of blood T cell repertoires in COVID-19. Study-wide context: Acute-phase and convalescent COVID-19 samples originated in the United States, Italy and Spain. Sample material is recorded as cDNA or gDNA derived from T cells, B-cell-depleted T cells, or PBMCs.

Germline V lookup: CDR1 LGHNA, CDR2 YSLEER. V shed 1 base and J 0 bases; nucleotides not matched to a gene: 3. CDR3 size: 17 residues. Original processing methods: Estimation of nucleated cell counts was performed using reference gene primer amplification. Only in-frame clones appear in the TCRdb table, and some are missing; sequencing was by immunoSEQ multiplex PCR. V and J calls and clone size are those listed in that table; D and trimming were worked out from the DNA. Of over 100,000 clones in the sample, about 85% were seen once. On this clone itself: Other DNA variants within this sample encode the same CDR3.

The sequencing input was peripheral blood. The sequence derives from a man older than 75 with acute or convalescent COVID-19. The rearrangement uses TRBV4-3 and TRBJ2-3; 11 bases align to TRBD2. The CDR3 loop reads CASSQGRLAGSTDTQYF. The CDR3 DNA sequence: TGCGCCAGCAGCCAAGGTCGACTAGCGGGAAGCACAGATACGCAGTATTTT.